The 28 T cell receptor beta chains given below trace back to one sample, sequenced in a study of T cells in Graves' hyperthyroidism and ophthalmopathy. Amplified TCR beta CDR3 regions came from RNA transcripts. First-round RT-PCR targeting the TCR CDR3 was performed with the HTBI primer set. In TCRdb, the multiplex PCR reads were re-called with MiXCR into one record per CDR3 protein. This sample has about 640,000 distinct CDR3 sequences, with 13% to 15% found just once. The sample consisted of blood. These receptors all come from a woman aged 45-65 years with Graves' ophthalmopathy.

This clonotype occurred many times. The rearrangement joins TRBV18 to TRBJ1-2; D gene ambiguous. V was cut by 0 bases and J by 3 bases, with 5 bases left in between. Germline V gives CDR1 KGHSH, CDR2 LQKENI. This CDR3 comprises 13 residues. DNA for the CDR3: TGTGCCAGCTCACCACCAGATTACTATGGCTACACCTTC. Translation: CASSPPDYYGYTF.

This clonotype was counted a few times. CDR3 sequence reads: CASSQDLGNPGQFF. The CDR3 DNA follows: TGCGCCAGCAGCCAAGATCTGGGGAACCCGGGGCAGTTCTTC. The J gene is TRBJ2-1, the V gene TRBV4-3; D gene unclear. V lost 0 bases, J lost 12 bases, and 15 bases lay in between. The CDR3 consists of 14 residues. The germline V gene has CDR1 LGHNA and CDR2 YSLEER.

V is TRBV10-3 and J is TRBJ2-3; D perhaps matches TRBD1 (6 bases). The germline V gene encodes CDR1 ENHRY and CDR2 SYGVKD. V was pared by 4 bases and J by 1 base, with 12 bases between. This CDR3 has 15 amino acids. CDR3 bases: TGTGCCATCAGTGGACAGGTCGTAGGCACAGATACGCAGTATTTT. Its translation: CAISGQVVGTDTQYF.

This clonotype was seen repeatedly, ten times or more. The gene calls are TRBV3-1 and TRBJ2-1; 11 bases align to TRBD1. This CDR3 has 15 amino acids. CDR1 is LGHDT and CDR2 is YNNKEL in the germline V gene (reference sequence). Trimming at V came to 5 bases and at J to 7 bases, leaving 7 bases not matched to a gene. CDR3 sequence (DNA): TGTGCCAGCAGCGACCGGGACAGGGGGAGAAATGAGCAGTTCTTC. Amino acids: CASSDRDRGRNEQFF.

The V call is TRBV19, the J call TRBJ2-1, with 11 bases identical to TRBD2. Germline assignment: CDR1 LNHDA and CDR2 SQIVND (reference sequence). CDR3 size: 16 residues. V gave up 5 bases and J gave up 6 bases; unmatched junction bases: 9. The CDR3, as DNA: TGTGCCAGTAGTGTAAGCACTAGCGGGAGATCCAATGAGCAGTTCTTC. It is translated as CASSVSTSGRSNEQFF.

On this clonotype itself: A single base separates this from a much larger clone, so it may be a read error. V is TRBV7-2 and J is TRBJ2-1; TRBD2 matches 8 bases. With 1 base clipped from V and 8 bases from J, the junction kept 10 bases outside the gene matches. This CDR3 is built from 16 residues. Germline V gene data show CDR1 as SGHTA and CDR2 as FQGNSA. In DNA form, the CDR3 reads TGTGCCAGCAGCTTAGTGGGGCTAGCGGGTGCCCATGAGCAGTTCTTC. This sequence encodes CASSLVGLAGAHEQFF.

The sample holds many counts of this clonotype. The chain recombines TRBV5-1 with TRBJ1-5; no definite D call. Germline CDR1 and CDR2: SGHRS and YFSETQ. The CDR3 totals 15 residues. V was shortened by 0 bases and J by 5 bases, with 12 bases between the two germline ends. CDR3 sequence (DNA): TGCGCCAGCAGCTTGGGCAGTGGCGGTTATCAGCCCCAGCATTTT. It is translated as CASSLGSGGYQPQHF.

This clonotype was observed many times. The rearrangement joins TRBV6-1 to TRBJ1-1; 7 bases match TRBD1. Trimming took 6 bases from V and 6 from J; bases not matched to a gene: 10. The CDR3 has 14 amino acids. Germline CDR1 is MNHNS and CDR2 is SASEGT. The CDR3 DNA follows: TGTGCCAGCAGGCCGGACAGGTTCCCACCTGAAGCTTTCTTT. Amino acid sequence: CASRPDRFPPEAFF.

This sequence joins TRBV28 and TRBJ2-7; perhaps TRBD2 as D (6 bases). The CDR3 extends over 15 amino acids. Germline V CDR1 and CDR2: MDHEN, SYDVKM. With 3 bases removed from V and 4 bases from J, the gap between germline ends came to 16 bases. CDR3 region: CASSFHGSGKYEQYF. The DNA for the CDR3 is TGTGCCAGCAGTTTTCATGGTAGCGGAAAGTACGAGCAGTACTTC.

The chain links TRBV6-4 to TRBJ2-2; 7 bases fit TRBD1. This CDR3 has 14 amino acids. V trimming: 6 bases; J trimming: 7 bases; junction bases outside the gene matches: 8. CDR1 and CDR2 from the germline V gene are MRHNA and SNTAGT. CDR3 bases: TGTGCCAGCAGCCAACAGGGGTTTGGCGGGGAGCTGTTTTTT. It specifies CASSQQGFGGELFF.

This clonotype was detected ten times or more. V and J are TRBV2 and TRBJ1-2, with D unclear. V lost 4 bases, J lost 8 bases, and 5 bases lay in between. The CDR3 is made up of 10 amino acids. Per the germline V gene, CDR1 is SNHLY and CDR2 is FYNNEI. CDR3 protein: CASSARGYTF. CDR3 DNA sequence: TGTGCCAGCAGTGCAAGAGGCTACACCTTC.

The chain couples TRBV7-9 to TRBJ1-2; a possible D gene is TRBD1 (6 bases). Per germline, CDR1 SEHNR and CDR2 FQNEAQ (reference sequence). This CDR3 is 14 amino acids long. V was clipped by 5 bases and J by 6 bases, with 16 bases between them. The CDR3 sequence is CASSPLDSKHGYTF. The CDR3 DNA sequence: TGTGCCAGCAGCCCGCTGGACAGTAAACATGGCTACACCTTC.

There are many counts of this clonotype. J is TRBJ2-5 and V is TRBV2; no firm D call. The germline gives CDR1 SNHLY, CDR2 FYNNEI. V lost 8 bases to trimming and J lost 1 base, with 11 bases between them. CDR3 length: 13 amino acids. CDR3 sequence: CASGLSAQETQYF. CDR3 nucleotides: TGTGCCAGCGGTCTTTCGGCCCAAGAGACCCAGTACTTC.

This clonotype was found many times. The J gene is TRBJ2-7, the V gene TRBV27; D unresolved. CDR1 MNHEY and CDR2 SMNVEV come from the germline V gene (reference sequence). The germline V and J ends were trimmed by 5 bases and 3 bases, with 11 bases remaining between them. The CDR3 spans 13 residues. The CDR3 DNA sequence: TGTGCCAGCAGTATCCCTAATAGCTACGAGCAGTACTTC. Protein product: CASSIPNSYEQYF.

The CDR3, as DNA: TGTGCCAGCAGGGGGGGACAGGTAAACACTGAAGCTTTCTTT. Its translation is CASRGGQVNTEAFF. The rearrangement uses TRBV2 and TRBJ1-1; 8 nucleotides agree with TRBD1. The germline gives CDR1 SNHLY, CDR2 FYNNEI. The CDR3 length is 14 residues. Trimming at V came to 6 bases and at J to 2 bases, leaving 5 bases not matched to a gene.

This clonotype was seen many times. CDR3 DNA: TGTGCCTGGAGTTTGAATTCACCCCTCCACTTT. This gives the protein CAWSLNSPLHF. The chain links TRBV30 to TRBJ1-6; D is undetermined. V lost 2 bases to trimming and J lost 7 bases, with 3 bases between them. CDR1 is GTSNPN, CDR2 SVGIG, per germline (reference sequence). This CDR3 spans 11 amino acids. Looking up the rest from reference TRBV30 and TRBJ1-6 gives the full variable domain: SQTIHQWPATLVQPVGSPLSLECTVEGTSNPNLYWYRQAAGRGLQLLFYSVGIGQISSEVPQNLSASRPQDRQFILSSKKLLLSDSGFYLCAWSLNSPLHFGNGTRLTVT.

This clonotype was detected many times. A junction boundary mismatches the germline segment, possibly from a read error. The chain joins TRBV7-7 to TRBJ2-3, with unresolved D. Germline assignment: CDR1 SSHAT and CDR2 FNYEAQ (reference sequence). The CDR3 length is 13 residues. The CDR3 loop reads CASSLWTTDTQYF. The DNA for the CDR3 is TGTGCTAGCAGCTTATGGACGACAGATACGCAGTATTTT.

This clonotype was seen many times. The chain uses TRBV19 and TRBJ1-1; the D is unclear. V lost 6 bases, J lost 4 bases, and 15 bases lay in between. There are 14 residues in the CDR3. The V gene's germline CDR1 is LNHDA and CDR2 SQIVND (reference sequence). CDR3 coding DNA: TGTGCCAGTAGCCCTAATTTTGGGAGCACTGAAGCTTTCTTT. It specifies CASSPNFGSTEAFF.

V and J are TRBV4-2 and TRBJ1-1, with a tentative D call TRBD1 (5 bases). The germline V and J ends were trimmed by 1 base and 5 bases, with 14 bases remaining between them. Looked up from germline, CDR1 is LGHNA and CDR2 is YNFKEQ. The CDR3 has 15 residues. Here the CDR3 reads CASSQAMTERTEAFF. In DNA form, the CDR3 reads TGTGCCAGCAGCCAAGCTATGACAGAGAGAACTGAAGCTTTCTTT.

Many counts were recorded for this clonotype. The chain joins TRBV30 to TRBJ1-1; D might be TRBD1 (5 bases). V dropped 1 base and J dropped 1 base, with 13 bases sitting between them. The CDR3 totals 15 residues. Germline CDR1 is GTSNPN and CDR2 is SVGIG (reference sequence). CDR3 in DNA: TGTGCCTGGAGTGGCTCTCGTGGACAGAACACTGAAGCTTTCTTT. It yields the protein CAWSGSRGQNTEAFF.

This clonotype was counted ten times or more. This chain links TRBV11-3 with TRBJ2-2, with unresolved D. V lost 5 bases, J lost 0 bases, and 10 bases lay in between. Looked up from germline, CDR1 is SGHNT and CDR2 is YENEEA. The CDR3 is 15 amino acids. CDR3 sequence reads: CASSHWETNTGELFF. The CDR3 DNA reads TGTGCCAGCAGCCACTGGGAAACGAACACCGGGGAGCTGTTTTTT.

As for this clonotype: A much larger clonotype is one base distant, so this may be a read error. The chain links TRBV12-3 or TRBV12-4 to TRBJ2-3; D is ambiguous. The CDR3 contains 14 residues. The V end lost 2 bases, the J end lost 4 bases, and 10 bases lay between the germline ends. The CDR3 protein is CASSLMVNADTQYF. The DNA for the CDR3 is TGTGCCAGCAGTTTAATGGTTAACGCAGATACGCAGTATTTT.

V usage is TRBV19 and J usage is TRBJ2-2; D remains unclear. Germline lookup yields CDR1 LNHDA and CDR2 SQIVND (reference sequence). V was trimmed by 3 bases and J by 7 bases, leaving 21 bases between them. CDR3 length: 17 amino acids. The chain's CDR3 is CASSIVDNILFGGELFF. The CDR3 coding sequence is TGTGCCAGTAGTATCGTGGATAACATTCTTTTTGGCGGGGAGCTGTTTTTT.

This chain uses TRBV4-2 with TRBJ2-6, with D perhaps TRBD1 (6 bases). The CDR3 runs to 16 residues. Germline CDR1 reads LGHNA; CDR2 reads YNFKEQ. V lost 0 bases to trimming and J lost 4 bases, with 10 bases between them. The CDR3 reads CASSQEQGYGANVLTF. The CDR3 nucleotides read TGTGCCAGCAGCCAAGAGCAGGGGTACGGGGCCAACGTCCTGACTTTC.

This clonotype was counted many times. This chain connects TRBV28 to TRBJ1-5; a weak D match, TRBD1 (5 bases). CDR1 and CDR2 from the germline V gene are MDHEN and SYDVKM. This CDR3 has 15 amino acids. The V end was cut by 3 bases, the J end by 2 bases, with 11 bases between. Here the CDR3 DNA reads TGTGCCAGCAGTTTGGGGGGAAGCGGCAATCAGCCCCAGCATTTT. It codes for CASSLGGSGNQPQHF.

In this sample, this clonotype turned up many times. V usage is TRBV28 and J usage is TRBJ1-5; D unclear. Trimming left V 7 bases short and J 4 bases short, with 17 bases between. The CDR3 covers 15 residues. The germline V gene has CDR1 MDHEN and CDR2 SYDVKM. CDR3 loop: CASTRAISSNQPQHF. CDR3 bases: TGTGCCAGCACTCGGGCTATATCCAGTAATCAGCCCCAGCATTTT.

This clonotype has ten or more counts. V and J are TRBV20-1 and TRBJ2-7; tentatively, D is TRBD1 (5 bases). There are 13 residues in the CDR3. Deletions cut 3 bases from V and 6 bases from J, with 15 bases between. Per germline, CDR1 DFQATT and CDR2 SNEGSKA (reference sequence). This CDR3 reads CSASSSRGGEQYF. The CDR3 DNA follows: TGCAGTGCTAGCAGTTCTAGGGGTGGCGAGCAGTACTTC.

In its sample, this clonotype was seen once. The J gene is TRBJ2-7, the V gene TRBV2; 10 positions match TRBD2. J was trimmed by 0 bases and V by 0 bases; bases with no gene match: 2. Germline lookup yields CDR1 SNHLY and CDR2 FYNNEI. The CDR3 consists of 16 residues. CDR3 DNA sequence: TGTGCCAGCAGTGAAGCCAGCGGGAGGGCCTCCTACGAGCAGTACTTC. Protein sequence: CASSEASGRASYEQYF.